This TCR beta chain was sequenced during a study of cytomegalovirus exposure and HLA in healthy donors. Overall study findings and caveats: In vitro checks showed that a few CMV-associated chains really do target CMV antigens. Later work found that TCR association rates differed between HLA loci; DRB1 had the most and HLA-C the fewest.

This CDR3 spans 14 amino acids. Germline V gene data show CDR1 as MGHDK and CDR2 as SYGVNS. Trimming took 4 bases from V and 7 from J, leaving 14 bases between them. Primers: 60 Vbeta forward and 13 Jbeta reverse. Only in-frame clones appear in the TCRdb table, and some are missing; sequencing was by immunoSEQ multiplex PCR. Among some 56,000 clones listed, 50% to 70% were seen once. Regarding this clone: What it binds is not known.

V usage is TRBV25-1 and J usage is TRBJ1-5; the D is unclear. Sequencing used PBMCs. The clonotype comes from a human donor in good health. The CDR3 region has the DNA TGTGCCAGCAGTGGTCCCGGCGGGTTCCAGCCCCAGCATTTT. Amino acid sequence: CASSGPGGFQPQHF.